This TCR beta chain was captured by sequencing in a study of early T cells in non-severe SARS-CoV-2 infection. cDNA molecules, individually, were tagged with unique molecular identifiers. Using its own MiXCR run on the 5' RACE reads, TCRdb lists one record per CDR3 protein. Altogether more than 60,000 distinct CDR3 sequences are present, 12% being singletons, with the ten largest covering approximately 1.1%. Ten or more counts support this clonotype. V was pared by 2 bases and J by 1 base, with 3 bases between. This CDR3 region has 13 residues. The TCR was taken from an adult who was a healthcare worker with PCR-confirmed SARS-CoV-2 infection or an uninfected control (not recorded which). The donor label of this sample is uncertain. The sample here was whole blood, taken at baseline. The chain carries TRBV23-1 and TRBJ1-5; D gene uncertain. TRBV23-1 is an ORF for which the function is uncertain. Here the CDR3 DNA reads TGCGCCAGCAGTCAACGGAGCAATCAGCCCCAGCATTTT. This gives the protein CASSQRSNQPQHF.